This TCR beta chain was sequenced during a study of T cell repertoires in cytomegalovirus infection. Study at large: Recently identified HLA-C-restricted and well-studied HLA-B-restricted CMV epitopes were used. An indication of both CMV infection and matching HLA type came from public TCR beta signatures.

TCRdb passed the reads through MiXCR, listing each CDR3 protein once. The sample yields 110,000 or so distinct CDR3 sequences, roughly 31% seen once. Points on this clonotype: Its antigen remains unknown. This may stem from a read error, because a much larger clone lies one nucleotide away.

Germline V lookup: CDR1 SEHNR, CDR2 FQNEAQ (reference sequence). This CDR3 is built from 17 residues. Study-wide results and caveats: Clonotype analysis showed dominance of the ex vivo response by HLA-C-restricted CMV-specific TCR beta clonotypes.

Sequences were derived from CD8+ T cells from cultured PBMCs, sampled from culture after CMV antigen stimulation. This TCR came from a human donor in good health (CMV status not recorded). Some clones in this sample may be carry-over from other donors' samples. This chain uses TRBV7-9 with TRBJ1-3; D is unresolved. CDR3 bases: TGTGCCAGCAGCTTAGATCCCGCACCCACCTCTGGAAACACCATATGTTTT. Protein product: CASSLDPAPTSGNTICF.